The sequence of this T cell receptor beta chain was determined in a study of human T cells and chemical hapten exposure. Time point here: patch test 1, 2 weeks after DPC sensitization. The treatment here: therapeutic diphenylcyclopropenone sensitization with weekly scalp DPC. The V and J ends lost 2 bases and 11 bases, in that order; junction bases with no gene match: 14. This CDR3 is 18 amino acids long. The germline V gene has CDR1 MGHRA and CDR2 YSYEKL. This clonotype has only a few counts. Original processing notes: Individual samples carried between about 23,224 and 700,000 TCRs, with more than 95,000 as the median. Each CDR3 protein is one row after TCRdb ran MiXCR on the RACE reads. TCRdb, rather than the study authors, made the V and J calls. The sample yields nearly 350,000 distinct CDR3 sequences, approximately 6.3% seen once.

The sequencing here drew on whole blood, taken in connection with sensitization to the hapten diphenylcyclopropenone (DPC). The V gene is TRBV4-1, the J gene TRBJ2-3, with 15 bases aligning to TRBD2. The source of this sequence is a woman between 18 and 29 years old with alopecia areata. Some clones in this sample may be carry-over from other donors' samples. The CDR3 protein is CASSQRPGLAGGPPQQYF. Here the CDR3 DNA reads TGCGCCAGCAGCCAAAGGCCGGGACTAGCGGGGGGCCCTCCCCAGCAGTATTTT.